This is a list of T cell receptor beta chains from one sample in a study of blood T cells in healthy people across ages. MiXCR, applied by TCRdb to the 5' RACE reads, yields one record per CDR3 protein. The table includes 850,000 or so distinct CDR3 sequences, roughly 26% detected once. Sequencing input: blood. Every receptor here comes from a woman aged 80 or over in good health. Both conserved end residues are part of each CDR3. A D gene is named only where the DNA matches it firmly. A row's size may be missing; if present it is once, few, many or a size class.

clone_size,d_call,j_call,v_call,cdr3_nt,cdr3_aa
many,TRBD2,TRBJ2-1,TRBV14,TGTGCCAGCAGCCAAGATACTAGCGGGGGGGTAGACAATGAGCAGTTCTTC,CASSQDTSGGVDNEQFF
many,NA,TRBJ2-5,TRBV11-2,TGTGCCAGCACCCCGCGTATTCGGGTTGGGGAGACCCAGTACTTC,CASTPRIRVGETQYF
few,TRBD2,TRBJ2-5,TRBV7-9,TGTGCCAGCAGCTTAGGGCGTGGCGGGGGGCTACTAGAGACCCAGTACTTC,CASSLGRGGGLLETQYF
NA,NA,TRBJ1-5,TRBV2,TGTGCCAGCAGGGATACTTCACACACACAGCCCCAGCATTTT,CASRDTSHTQPQHF
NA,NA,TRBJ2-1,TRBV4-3,TGCGCCAGCAGCCAGAGGGGGAGATTGAATGAGCAGTTCTTC,CASSQRGRLNEQFF
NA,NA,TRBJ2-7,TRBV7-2,TGTGCCAGCAGCCCTACGCCGTCCACGCCTTCCGAGCAGTACTTC,CASSPTPSTPSEQYF
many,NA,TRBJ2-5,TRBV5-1,TGTGCCAGCAGTTTCGGAGGACAAGAGACCCAGTACTTC,CASSFGGQETQYF
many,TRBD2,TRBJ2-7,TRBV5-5,TGTGCCAGCAGCTCCATTCTAGCGGGGGCCTCCTACGAGCAGTACTTC,CASSSILAGASYEQYF
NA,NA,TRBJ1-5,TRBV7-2,TGTGCCAGCAGCCAGATGGGGGGCGGGGAGCCCCAGCATTTT,CASSQMGGGEPQHF
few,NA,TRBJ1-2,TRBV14,TGTGCCAGCAGTCCTCCTGGAACCATCTATGGCTACACCTTC,CASSPPGTIYGYTF
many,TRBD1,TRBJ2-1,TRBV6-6,TGTGCCAGCAGTTACTCGATCAGGGGGAATGAGCAGTTCTTC,CASSYSIRGNEQFF
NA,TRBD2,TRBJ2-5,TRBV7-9,TGTGCCAGCAGCTTAGATGCGGGGGGCGGAGAGACCCAGTACTTC,CASSLDAGGGETQYF
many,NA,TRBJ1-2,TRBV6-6,TGTGCCAGCAGGGACTACGAGGGCTATGGCTACACCTTC,CASRDYEGYGYTF
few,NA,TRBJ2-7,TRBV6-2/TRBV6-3,TGTGCCAGCAGAACGATGGGGGGATTCCCCAACGAGCAGTACTTC,CASRTMGGFPNEQYF
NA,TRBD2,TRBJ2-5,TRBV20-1,TGCAGTGCTAGCCCGCTAGCGGGAGTCCTAAGCCAAGAGACCCAGTACTTC,CSASPLAGVLSQETQYF
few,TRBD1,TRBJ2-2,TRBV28,TGTGCCAGCAGTTCGCCCACACGACAGGGCGGGGAGCTGTTTTTT,CASSSPTRQGGELFF
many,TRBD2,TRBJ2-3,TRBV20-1,TGCAGTGCTAGAGGAGCAGCGGGGGGGAGTAGCGCAGATACGCAGTATTTT,CSARGAAGGSSADTQYF
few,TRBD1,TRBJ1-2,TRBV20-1,TGCAGTGCTAGAGATACCGGGACAGGGAAAGCGTATGGCTACACCTTC,CSARDTGTGKAYGYTF
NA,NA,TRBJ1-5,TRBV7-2,TGTGCCGGCAGCCCGTACCGGGCCCCGAGGGGCAATCAGCCCCAGCATTTT,CAGSPYRAPRGNQPQHF
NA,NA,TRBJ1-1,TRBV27,TGTGCCAGCAGTTTATCCGGTTGGTCCTACGCAGGGCGAAACACTGAAGCTTTCTTT,CASSLSGWSYAGRNTEAFF
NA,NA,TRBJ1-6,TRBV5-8,TGTGCCAGCAGCCCGCCAGGGGACTCCTATAATTCACCCCTCCACTTT,CASSPPGDSYNSPLHF
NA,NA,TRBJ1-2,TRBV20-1,TGCAGTTCCGGGGGGCAGGAAGGCTACACCTTC,CSSGGQEGYTF
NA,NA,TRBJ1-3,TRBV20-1,TGCAGTGCTAGTCCCGGGCCTGGAAACACCATATATTTT,CSASPGPGNTIYF
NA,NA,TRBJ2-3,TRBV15,TGTGCCACCAGCACTGACGGTGGAGATACGCAGTATTTT,CATSTDGGDTQYF
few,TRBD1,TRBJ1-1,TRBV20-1,TGCAGTGCTCCCCCAAGGACAGGGCAGAACACTGAAGCTTTCTTT,CSAPPRTGQNTEAFF
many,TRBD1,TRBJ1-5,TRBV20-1,TGCAGTGCTAGAGGGGCCACAGGGGGCTGGCAGCCCCAGCATTTT,CSARGATGGWQPQHF